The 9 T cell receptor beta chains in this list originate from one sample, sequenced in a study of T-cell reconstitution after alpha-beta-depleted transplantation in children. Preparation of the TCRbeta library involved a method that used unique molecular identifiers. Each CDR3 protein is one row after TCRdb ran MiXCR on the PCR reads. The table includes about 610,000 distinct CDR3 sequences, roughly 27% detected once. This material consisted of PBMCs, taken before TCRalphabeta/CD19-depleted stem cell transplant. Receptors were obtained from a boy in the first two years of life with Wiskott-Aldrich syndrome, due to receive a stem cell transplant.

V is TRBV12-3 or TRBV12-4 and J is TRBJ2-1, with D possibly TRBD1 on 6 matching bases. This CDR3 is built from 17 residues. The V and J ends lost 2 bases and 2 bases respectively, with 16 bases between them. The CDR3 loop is CASSLKGGLAPYNEQFF. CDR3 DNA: TGTGCCAGCAGTTTAAAAGGGGGTCTAGCTCCCTACAATGAGCAGTTCTTC.

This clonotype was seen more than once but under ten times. The CDR3 region has the DNA TGCGCCAGCAGCTTCACTAGCCCCAATGAGCAGTTCTTC. Encoded protein: CASSFTSPNEQFF. This rearrangement joins TRBV5-1 to TRBJ2-1, with D possibly matching TRBD2 (6 bases). V was shortened by 2 bases and J by 6 bases, with 9 bases between the two germline ends. Germline V gene sequence: CDR1 SGHRS, CDR2 YFSETQ. There are 13 residues in the CDR3.

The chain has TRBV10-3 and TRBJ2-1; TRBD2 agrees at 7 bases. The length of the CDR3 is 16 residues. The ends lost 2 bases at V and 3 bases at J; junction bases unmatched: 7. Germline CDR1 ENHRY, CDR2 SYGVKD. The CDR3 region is CAISEVGGGGYNEQFF. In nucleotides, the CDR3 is TGTGCCATCAGTGAGGTCGGCGGGGGAGGCTACAATGAGCAGTTCTTC.

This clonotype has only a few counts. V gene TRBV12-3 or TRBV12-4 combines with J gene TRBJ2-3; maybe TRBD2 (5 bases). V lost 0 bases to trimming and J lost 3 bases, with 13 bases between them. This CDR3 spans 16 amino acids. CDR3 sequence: CASSLAGVGLTDTQYF. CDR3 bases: TGTGCCAGCAGTTTAGCGGGAGTGGGTCTTACAGATACGCAGTATTTT.

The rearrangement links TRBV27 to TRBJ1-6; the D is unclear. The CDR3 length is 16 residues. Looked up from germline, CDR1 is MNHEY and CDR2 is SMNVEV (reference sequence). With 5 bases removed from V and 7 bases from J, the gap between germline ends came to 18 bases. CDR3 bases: TGTGCCAGCAGTACCCTGGCGGGTCGAGGGAATTCACCCCTCCACTTT. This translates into CASSTLAGRGNSPLHF.

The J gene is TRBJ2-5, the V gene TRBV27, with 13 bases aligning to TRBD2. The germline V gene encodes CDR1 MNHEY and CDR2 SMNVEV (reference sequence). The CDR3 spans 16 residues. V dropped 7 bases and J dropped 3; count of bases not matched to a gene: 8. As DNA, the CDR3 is TGTGCCAGCAAACTAGCGGGAGGGGCCTTAAAAGAGACCCAGTACTTC. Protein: CASKLAGGALKETQYF.

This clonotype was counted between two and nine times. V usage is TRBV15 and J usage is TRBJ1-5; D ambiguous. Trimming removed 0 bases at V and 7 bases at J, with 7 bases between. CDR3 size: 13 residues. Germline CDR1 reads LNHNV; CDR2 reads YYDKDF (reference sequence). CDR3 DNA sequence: TGTGCCACCAGCAGAGATAGAGGGCAGCCCCAGCATTTT. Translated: CATSRDRGQPQHF. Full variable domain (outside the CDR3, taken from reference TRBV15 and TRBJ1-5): DAMVIQNPRYQVTQFGKPVTLSCSQTLNHNVMYWYQQKSSQAPKLLFHYYDKDFNNEADTPDNFQSRRPNTSFCFLDIRSPGLGDTAMYLCATSRDRGQPQHFGDGTRLSIL.

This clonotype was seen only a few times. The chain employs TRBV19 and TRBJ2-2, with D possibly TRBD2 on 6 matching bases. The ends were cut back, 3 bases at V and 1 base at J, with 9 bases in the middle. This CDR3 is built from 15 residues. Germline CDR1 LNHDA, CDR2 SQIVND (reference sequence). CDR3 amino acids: CASSIGGRNTGELFF. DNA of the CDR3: TGTGCCAGTAGTATCGGGGGTCGGAACACCGGGGAGCTGTTTTTT.

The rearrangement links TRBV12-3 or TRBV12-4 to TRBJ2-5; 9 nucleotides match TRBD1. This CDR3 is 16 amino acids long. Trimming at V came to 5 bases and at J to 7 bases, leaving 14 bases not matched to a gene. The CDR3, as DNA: TGTGCCAGCAGTCCGAGACCGGACAGGGGTTTCGGGACCCAGTACTTC. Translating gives CASSPRPDRGFGTQYF.